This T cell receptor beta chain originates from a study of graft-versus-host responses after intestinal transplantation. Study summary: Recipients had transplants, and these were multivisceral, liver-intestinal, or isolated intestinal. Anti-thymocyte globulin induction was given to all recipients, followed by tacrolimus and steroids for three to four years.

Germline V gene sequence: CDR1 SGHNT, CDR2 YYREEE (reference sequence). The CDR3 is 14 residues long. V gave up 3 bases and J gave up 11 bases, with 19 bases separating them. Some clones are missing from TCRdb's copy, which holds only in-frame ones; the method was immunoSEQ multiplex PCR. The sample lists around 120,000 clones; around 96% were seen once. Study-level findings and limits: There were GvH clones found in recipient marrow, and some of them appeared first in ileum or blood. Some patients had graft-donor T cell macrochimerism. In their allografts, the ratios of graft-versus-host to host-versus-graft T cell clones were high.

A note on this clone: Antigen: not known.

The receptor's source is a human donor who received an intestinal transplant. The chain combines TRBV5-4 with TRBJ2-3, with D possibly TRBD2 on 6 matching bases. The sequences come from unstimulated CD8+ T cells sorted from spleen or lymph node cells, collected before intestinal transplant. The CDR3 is CASSSGWGVSGQYF. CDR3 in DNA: TGTGCCAGCAGCTCCGGGTGGGGGGTCTCGGGGCAGTATTTT.